One and the same sample provided the 31 T cell receptor beta chains below, sequenced in a study of cytotoxic CD8 clonotypes in ibrutinib-treated CLL. Data came from immunoSEQ multiplex PCR; TCRdb stores just in-frame clones and leaves some out. The data show about 25,000 clones, 85% seen once. The sample was PBMCs, taken after 24 months of ibrutinib treatment. The receptors were sampled from a human donor with chronic lymphocytic leukemia.

This chain joins TRBV7-8 and TRBJ2-1; D is perhaps TRBD2 (7 bases). The CDR3 is 15 residues long. Germline V gene lookup returns CDR1 SGHVS and CDR2 FQNEAQ. V lost 2 bases, J lost 4 bases, and 12 bases lay in between. CDR3 in amino acids: CASSLRGGHYNEQFF. CDR3 bases: TGTGCCAGCAGCTTACGCGGGGGCCATTACAATGAGCAGTTCTTC.

V and J are TRBV18 and TRBJ2-2; TRBD2 might be the D (6 bases). Germline V CDR1 and CDR2: KGHSH, LQKENI. The CDR3 extends over 17 amino acids. Trimming took off 6 bases at V and 1 base at J, with 18 bases between the two ends. The CDR3 nucleotides are TGTGCCAGCTCCCTGGCGGGGAAACGATTGAACACCGGGGAGCTGTTTTTT. As protein: CASSLAGKRLNTGELFF.

J is TRBJ1-4 and V is TRBV5-6; D is unresolved. There are 14 residues in the CDR3. The V gene's germline CDR1 is SGHDT and CDR2 YYEEEE. The germline V and J ends were trimmed by 3 bases and 8 bases, with 14 bases remaining between them. DNA of the CDR3: TGTGCCAGCAGCTGGGCGGATGTAGGGGAAAAACTGTTTTTT. Protein sequence: CASSWADVGEKLFF.

With regard to this clone: A read error is likely, as this CDR3 ends without the conserved phenylalanine or tryptophan. Because the CDR3's place on the DNA is in doubt, the DNA is left out and the CDR3 is given as listed by TCRdb. V is TRBV2 and J is TRBJ1-4; the D segment call TRBD1 is taken from the table without a DNA check. CDR1 is SNHLY and CDR2 is FYNNEI in the germline V gene. The CDR3 is 12 residues long, ends included. CDR3 residues: CASSEGGTGITL.

This chain uses TRBV7-9 with TRBJ2-7; 9 bases are shared with TRBD1. The V gene's germline CDR1 is SEHNR and CDR2 FQNEAQ (reference sequence). The V and J ends lost 3 bases and 3 bases, in that order; junction bases with no gene match: 12. This CDR3 is 17 amino acids long. CDR3 bases: TGTGCCAGCAGCTTGTTCCCCCCTCGGGACAGGGTCTACGAGCAGTACTTC. It is translated as CASSLFPPRDRVYEQYF.

The J gene is TRBJ2-1, the V gene TRBV27; the D is unclear. Trimming pared 5 bases from V and 4 bases from J, leaving 3 bases between. The germline gives CDR1 MNHEY, CDR2 SMNVEV (reference sequence). This CDR3 spans 11 amino acids. The CDR3 DNA reads TGTGCCAGCAGTCATTACAATGAGCAGTTCTTC. Translated: CASSHYNEQFF.

The chain has TRBV6-1 and TRBJ1-5, with D possibly matching TRBD1 (6 bases). CDR3 length: 16 residues. The germline V and J ends were trimmed by 4 bases and 0 bases, with 13 bases remaining between them. CDR1 is MNHNS, CDR2 SASEGT, per germline. The CDR3 nucleotides read TGTGCCAGCAGTGGAGAACAGGGATATAGCAATCAGCCCCAGCATTTT. Amino acids: CASSGEQGYSNQPQHF.

The chain links TRBV30 to TRBJ2-5, with 11 positions matching TRBD2. This CDR3 has 15 residues. With 4 bases clipped from V and 2 bases from J, the junction kept 6 bases outside the gene matches. CDR1 and CDR2 (germline): GTSNPN, SVGIG (reference sequence). The CDR3 here is CAWTELAGEQETQYF. DNA of the CDR3: TGTGCCTGGACGGAACTAGCGGGGGAACAAGAGACCCAGTACTTC.

This chain joins TRBV5-8 and TRBJ2-7; TRBD1 matches at 8 bases. V lost 3 bases and J lost 3; bases outside the gene matches: 5. CDR3 length: 14 amino acids. The germline V gene encodes CDR1 SGHTS and CDR2 YDEGEE. CDR3 bases: TGTGCCAGCAGCTCACAGGGGGGACACTACGAGCAGTACTTC. Translation gives CASSSQGGHYEQYF.

This chain connects TRBV5-6 to TRBJ2-7; D perhaps matches TRBD2 (6 bases). Germline V gene data show CDR1 as SGHDT and CDR2 as YYEEEE. The V gene lost 4 bases and the J gene lost 4 bases, with 18 bases spanning the gap. The length of the CDR3 is 15 residues. The CDR3 DNA is TGTGCCAGCAGCCAGCCCTGGCGGGAAGGGTACGAGCAGTACTTC. Its protein product is CASSQPWREGYEQYF.

The CDR3 coding sequence is TGTGCCAGCAGCGGACCGGGACAGGGTTTAGGAAATTCACCCCTCCACTTT. Its protein is CASSGPGQGLGNSPLHF. V usage is TRBV21-1 and J usage is TRBJ1-6; TRBD1, the table's D call, lacks a check against the DNA. TRBV21-1 represents a pseudogene. This CDR3 has 17 residues.

V usage is TRBV10-3 and J usage is TRBJ1-1; 8 bases match TRBD1. The CDR3 covers 15 residues. Germline CDR1 reads ENHRY; CDR2 reads SYGVKD. The junction had 4 bases not matched to a gene; V was cut back by 4 bases and J by 0 bases. The DNA of the CDR3 is TGTGCCATCAGTGCAGGGGGCGCCATGAACACTGAAGCTTTCTTT. Protein product: CAISAGGAMNTEAFF.

The chain has TRBV18 and TRBJ2-7; 9 bases map to TRBD1. V lost 3 bases, J lost 4 bases, and 7 bases stayed unmatched. The CDR3 extends over 15 amino acids. Looked up from germline, CDR1 is KGHSH and CDR2 is LQKENI. CDR3 residues: CASSPGTGKTYEQYF. Here the CDR3 DNA reads TGTGCCAGCTCACCCGGGACAGGGAAGACGTACGAGCAGTACTTC.

The chain links TRBV10-1 to TRBJ2-3; no firm D call. The germline V gene has CDR1 WNHNN and CDR2 SYGVQD (reference sequence). Trimming took 7 bases from V and 4 from J, leaving 21 bases between them. This CDR3 contains 16 residues. For the CDR3, the DNA is TGCGCCAGCATTAGTCAGGAAACGCCACTTCCAGATACGCAGTATTTT. Translating it yields CASISQETPLPDTQYF.

CDR3 bases: TGCAGCGTTGAAGAAGAGGGTGCCTACGAGCAGTACTTC. As protein: CSVEEEGAYEQYF. This sequence joins TRBV29-1 and TRBJ2-7, with D perhaps matching TRBD2 (5 bases). The V and J ends lost 0 bases and 2 bases respectively, with 8 bases between them. Per the germline V gene, CDR1 is SQVTM and CDR2 is ANQGSEA. This CDR3 spans 13 amino acids.

The J gene is TRBJ2-2, the V gene TRBV4-1; D uncertain. V gave up 1 base and J gave up 7 bases, with 4 bases separating them. Germline values: CDR1 MGHRA, CDR2 YSYEKL. This CDR3 spans 12 amino acids. This CDR3 is CASSQGGGELFF. The CDR3 DNA reads as TGCGCCAGCAGCCAAGGAGGCGGGGAGCTGTTTTTT.

The chain joins TRBV19 to TRBJ1-2, with D perhaps TRBD1 (5 bases). CDR1 is LNHDA and CDR2 is SQIVND in the germline V gene (reference sequence). The ends were cut back, 3 bases at V and 5 bases at J, with 10 bases in the middle. CDR3 length: 13 amino acids. This CDR3 is CASSMGGGYGYTF. CDR3 nucleotides: TGTGCCAGTAGTATGGGGGGGGGATATGGCTACACCTTC.

Comment on this clone: Other DNA sequences in the sample encode the same CDR3. The V gene is TRBV19, the J gene TRBJ1-5; 8 bases agree with TRBD1. Germline CDR1 reads LNHDA; CDR2 reads SQIVND (reference sequence). After removal of 4 bases from V and 4 bases from J, the junction contained 9 bases not matched to a gene. The CDR3 totals 16 residues. In DNA, the CDR3 is TGTGCCAGTAGTACCGGGACAGGTCGCTCGAATCAGCCCCAGCATTTT. Translation gives CASSTGTGRSNQPQHF. Supplemented by reference TRBV19 and TRBJ1-5, the full variable domain reads DGGITQSPKYLFRKEGQNVTLSCEQNLNHDAMYWYRQDPGQGLRLIYYSQIVNDFQKGDIAEGYSVSREKKESFPLTVTSAQKNPTAFYLCASSTGTGRSNQPQHFGDGTRLSIL.

The chain couples TRBV4-1 to TRBJ1-4, with D perhaps matching TRBD1 (6 bases). The CDR3 is made up of 17 amino acids. The V and J ends lost 5 bases and 7 bases respectively, with 23 bases between them. CDR1 is MGHRA and CDR2 is YSYEKL in the germline V gene. Written as DNA, the CDR3 is TGCGCCAGCAGCTCAGGGGTAGCCGGCCGATGGAGTGAAAAACTGTTTTTT. Its translation is CASSSGVAGRWSEKLFF.

This chain links TRBV11-3 with TRBJ2-7, with a possible D match to TRBD2 (5 bases). Deletions cut 2 bases from V and 2 bases from J, with 10 bases between. The CDR3 has 14 residues. Germline V gives CDR1 SGHNT, CDR2 YENEEA. The chain's CDR3 is CASSLRMGAYEQYF. In nucleotides, the CDR3 is TGTGCCAGCAGCTTACGGATGGGAGCCTACGAGCAGTACTTC. Using reference TRBV11-3 and TRBJ2-7 for the parts outside the CDR3, the full variable domain is EAGVVQSPRYKIIEKKQPVAFWCNPISGHNTLYWYLQNLGQGPELLIRYENEEAVDDSQLPKDRFSAERLKGVDSTLKIQPAELGDSAVYLCASSLRMGAYEQYFGPGTRLTVT.

The chain is built from TRBV29-1 and TRBJ1-5; tentative D call: TRBD1 (6 bases). V shed 8 bases and J shed 5 bases, with 13 bases lying between them. In germline, CDR1 is SQVTM, CDR2 ANQGSEA. This CDR3 spans 12 amino acids. Here the CDR3 DNA reads TGCAGCTTCCGGGACACCGATCAGCCCCAGCATTTT. It translates to CSFRDTDQPQHF.

The chain employs TRBV5-5 and TRBJ1-6; D gene ambiguous. This CDR3 has 15 amino acids. V lost 2 bases and J lost 5, with 11 bases in between. Germline CDR1 is SGHKS and CDR2 is YYEKEE (reference sequence). The CDR3 DNA reads as TGTGCCAGCAGCTTTAGCGGGTTTCATAATTCACCCCTCCACTTT. As protein: CASSFSGFHNSPLHF.

This sequence joins TRBV6-1 and TRBJ2-1; D may be TRBD1 (6 bases). Trimming removed 8 bases at V and 1 base at J, with 12 bases between. Germline V lookup: CDR1 MNHNS, CDR2 SASEGT. The CDR3 spans 14 residues. As DNA, the CDR3 is TGTGCCAGCCGAAACAGGGATTCCTACAATGAGCAGTTCTTC. Amino acids: CASRNRDSYNEQFF.

The sample holds one count of this clone. The rearrangement joins TRBV10-3 to TRBJ1-2, with 7 bases matching TRBD1. CDR1 is ENHRY and CDR2 is SYGVKD in the germline V gene. The CDR3 loop spans 15 amino acids. V dropped 5 bases and J dropped 6; count of bases not matched to a gene: 12. This CDR3 reads CAISPDRVEADGYTF. The DNA for the CDR3 is TGTGCCATCAGTCCAGACAGGGTTGAGGCGGATGGCTACACCTTC.

This clone was detected once. This chain joins TRBV15 and TRBJ2-5, with D uncertain. The J call is in doubt because the DNA end fits TRBJ2-7 better. The CDR3 has 13 residues. The germline V gene has CDR1 LNHNV and CDR2 YYDKDF (reference sequence). CDR3 bases: TGTGCCACCAGCAGAGACAGCGCCTACGAGCAGTACTTC. Protein: CATSRDSAYEQYF.

The V call is TRBV18, the J call TRBJ1-4; D perhaps matches TRBD1 (5 bases). This CDR3 is built from 15 residues. Trimming left V 6 bases short and J 6 bases short, with 17 bases between. Germline V gene lookup returns CDR1 KGHSH and CDR2 LQKENI. CDR3 sequence (DNA): TGTGCCAGCTCCCACTCGAAAGGAGGGGATGAAAAACTGTTTTTT. Translated, it gives CASSHSKGGDEKLFF.

Points on this clone: This CDR3 is also generated by other DNA sequences in the sample. The J gene is TRBJ2-5, the V gene TRBV5-6; 14 nucleotides align to TRBD2. The V gene end was trimmed by 4 bases and the J gene end by 5 bases; junction bases not matched to a gene: 10. The CDR3 runs to 17 residues. The germline CDR1 and CDR2 sequences are SGHDT and YYEEEE. The CDR3, as DNA: TGTGCCAGCAGCACCTTGACTAGCGGGGGGGCTGTGGAGACCCAGTACTTC. This sequence encodes CASSTLTSGGAVETQYF.

This chain connects TRBV4-1 to TRBJ1-5; maybe TRBD1 (6 bases). The CDR3 length is 16 residues. The V end lost 4 bases, the J end lost 6 bases, and 19 bases lay between the germline ends. Germline V gene data show CDR1 as MGHRA and CDR2 as YSYEKL. CDR3 nucleotides: TGCGCCAGCAGCCTAGCCCACGGGGGGGCGGGTCAGCCCCAGCATTTT. Protein sequence: CASSLAHGGAGQPQHF.

The rearrangement joins TRBV27 to TRBJ1-1, with 7 nucleotides matching TRBD1. J was trimmed by 5 bases and V by 6 bases; bases with no gene match: 6. CDR1 and CDR2 (germline): MNHEY, SMNVEV (reference sequence). The CDR3 length is 13 residues. The CDR3 reads CASRRQGYTEAFF. The CDR3 nucleotides read TGTGCCAGCAGAAGACAGGGATATACTGAAGCTTTCTTT.

The chain links TRBV9 to TRBJ1-1, with D possibly TRBD1 on 6 matching bases. CDR1 is SGDLS, CDR2 YYNGEE, per germline. The CDR3 loop spans 14 amino acids. The V and J ends lost 1 base and 1 base respectively, with 8 bases between them. The CDR3 DNA follows: TGTGCCAGCAGCGTATCAGGGGCGAACACTGAAGCTTTCTTT. It codes for CASSVSGANTEAFF. Combining the CDR3 with reference TRBV9 and TRBJ1-1 gives the whole variable domain DSGVTQTPKHLITATGQRVTLRCSPRSGDLSVYWYQQSLDQGLQFLIQYYNGEERAKGNILERFSAQQFPDLHSELNLSSLELGDSALYFCASSVSGANTEAFFGQGTRLTVV.

The rearrangement uses TRBV25-1 and TRBJ2-7; D may be TRBD1 (6 bases). V was trimmed by 4 bases and J by 4 bases, leaving 14 bases between them. The CDR3 sequence is 14 residues long. Germline lookup yields CDR1 MGHDK and CDR2 SYGVNS. The CDR3 loop reads CASSASRDIYEQYF. The CDR3 DNA sequence: TGTGCCAGCAGTGCGTCCCGGGACATTTACGAGCAGTACTTC.